The clone carrying this TCR beta chain was counted ten times or more. Its antigen is as yet unknown. Before thyroid surgery, none of the patients had received any treatment. This sample stems from a study of metastatic and nonmetastatic thyroid tumors. Study-level background: From malignant and benign thyroid patients, repertoires in blood and in tumor or nodule tissue were compared.

How the authors handled the data: The distant-metastasis classifier for papillary thyroid cancer was built from CDR3 differences across clinicopathological groups. MiXCR re-clonotyped the PCR reads for TCRdb. The V and J calls reflect TCRdb's pipeline rather than the authors' work. Of roughly 33,000 clones listed, roughly a sixth are singletons. Regarding the study as a whole: Within blood and tumor, benign nodules reportedly had significantly lower TCR beta diversity than malignant thyroid tumors did.

CDR3 length equals 15 residues. The trim removed 4 bases at V and 5 bases at J, leaving 9 bases unmatched. Germline lookup yields CDR1 MGHRA and CDR2 YSYEKL. The rearrangement uses TRBV4-1 and TRBJ2-7, with 9 nucleotides matching TRBD1. This clonotype was sampled from a male donor with papillary thyroid cancer or a benign thyroid nodule (not recorded which). Some clones in this sample may be carry-over from other donors' samples. Source material: blood. This CDR3 is CASSLGTGMVHEQYF. For the CDR3, the DNA is TGCGCCAGCAGCCTCGGGACAGGGATGGTCCACGAGCAGTACTTC.